Listed below are T cell receptor beta chains from one sample, sequenced in a study of neurological immune-mediated disorders. In TCRdb, the 5' RACE reads were re-called with MiXCR into one record per CDR3 protein. The sample lists fewer than 85,000 distinct CDR3 sequences, around 4.8% seen once, with about 2% in the top ten. The sequenced sample consisted of PBMCs. The receptors here all came from a woman between 65 and 79 years old with multiple sclerosis. Both conserved end residues are part of each CDR3. A D gene is named only where the DNA matches it firmly. Clone sizes are given selectively: once, few, many, or a class where the clone is expanded.

NA TRBJ1-2 NA TRBV12-3/TRBV12-4 TGTGCCAGCAGTTTATCCGGGGATGGCTACACCTTC CASSLSGDGYTF
many TRBJ1-1 NA TRBV7-2 TGTGCCAGCAGCCTACAGACACTGTACACTGAAGCTTTCTTT CASSLQTLYTEAFF
many TRBJ2-7 NA TRBV12-3/TRBV12-4 TGTGCCAGCAGTTTAGGGGTCGGACGGCGGGAGCAGTACTTC CASSLGVGRREQYF
few TRBJ1-4 NA TRBV7-2 TGTGCCAGCAGCTTGAGCAGGGTTGAAAAACTGTTTTTT CASSLSRVEKLFF
many TRBJ2-2 NA TRBV6-2/TRBV6-3 TGTGCCAGCAGTTACCGCTCATTTGGGGAGCTGTTTTTT CASSYRSFGELFF
many TRBJ2-6 NA TRBV4-1 TGCGCCAGCAGCCCCCCTTACTCTGGGGCCAACGTCCTGACTTTC CASSPPYSGANVLTF
many TRBJ1-2 NA TRBV20-1 TGCAGTGCTAGAGACAGGGACGGAAATGGCTACACCTTC CSARDRDGNGYTF
many TRBJ2-7 TRBD2 TRBV5-1 TGCGCCAGCAGCTCCTACCGGTGGACTAGCGGGCGCCACTCCTACGAGCAGTACTTC CASSSYRWTSGRHSYEQYF
NA TRBJ2-1 NA TRBV5-5 TGTGCCAGCAGCTTCTATGAGGGCTACAATGAGCAGTTCTTC CASSFYEGYNEQFF
many TRBJ2-5 NA TRBV7-2 TGTGCCAGCAGCCAAGGCGGGGTGCAAGAGACCCAGTACTTC CASSQGGVQETQYF
few TRBJ2-7 NA TRBV2 TGTGCCAGCAGTGAACAAGTTGAGCAGTACTTC CASSEQVEQYF
many TRBJ1-2 NA TRBV5-1 TGCGCCAGCAGACCGGACAGCTATGGCTACACCTTC CASRPDSYGYTF
few TRBJ2-2 TRBD2 TRBV7-2 TGTGCCAGCAGTTCCGCAGCGGGAGCGAACACCGGGGAGCTGTTTTTT CASSSAAGANTGELFF
NA TRBJ1-6 TRBD1 TRBV18 TGTGCCAGCTCATGGGGACAGTCAAATTATCCCCTCCACTTT CASSWGQSNYPLHF
NA TRBJ2-2 TRBD1 TRBV20-1 TGCAGTGCTCGGACAGGGACCCGGAACACCGGGGAGCTGTTTTTT CSARTGTRNTGELFF
many TRBJ2-2 NA TRBV7-2 TGTGCCAGCAGCTCAGACGCGAACACCGGGGAGCTGTTTTTT CASSSDANTGELFF
many TRBJ2-7 TRBD2 TRBV5-1 TGCGCCAGCAGCCCTAGCGGGATTACAAACGAGCAGTACTTC CASSPSGITNEQYF
many TRBJ2-7 NA TRBV20-1 TGCAGTGCTAGCGAAAGGGCCTACGAGCAGTACTTC CSASERAYEQYF
many TRBJ1-4 TRBD1 TRBV5-5 TGTGCCAGCAGCCCGGGACAGCGAACAGCAACTAATGAAAAACTGTTTTTT CASSPGQRTATNEKLFF
many TRBJ1-2 NA TRBV7-9 TGTGCCAGCAGCTTAGTAGGGGCAGGGAACTATGGCTACACCTTC CASSLVGAGNYGYTF
many TRBJ2-1 NA TRBV21-1 TGTGCCAGCAATTTTACTAGCGGGAGATCCTACAATGAGCAGTTCTTC CASNFTSGRSYNEQFF
few TRBJ2-1 NA TRBV11-2 TGTGCCAGCAGCTCCACTTCGGGCGGCAATGAGCAGTTCTTC CASSSTSGGNEQFF
many TRBJ1-5 NA TRBV2 TGTGCCAGCCATCAGGAAGGGCTAAGCAATCAGCCCCAGCATTTT CASHQEGLSNQPQHF
many TRBJ1-1 NA TRBV5-1 TGCGCCAGCAGCTTGTCGGCTGGGTTCACTGAAGCTTTCTTT CASSLSAGFTEAFF
many TRBJ1-5 NA TRBV7-8 TGTGCCAGCAGCAATCGCGACAAGAATAGCAATCAGCCCCAGCATTTT CASSNRDKNSNQPQHF
many TRBJ1-1 NA TRBV6-5 TGTGCCAGCAGTTACGACACTGAAGCTTTCTTT CASSYDTEAFF
many TRBJ2-7 NA TRBV6-2/TRBV6-3 TGTGCCAGCAGTTACTTTTCTTCCTACGAGCAGTACTTC CASSYFSSYEQYF
many TRBJ2-5 NA TRBV20-1 TGCAGTGCTAGCCCCGCGACTAGGTCGGGAGAGACCCAGTACTTC CSASPATRSGETQYF
NA TRBJ2-1 TRBD2 TRBV20-1 TGCAGCGGGAGCGGGAGGGCGGGCAATGAGCAGTTCTTC CSGSGRAGNEQFF
many TRBJ2-3 TRBD1 TRBV7-2 TGTGCCAGCAGCTTAGCGGGACAGGTGGGCCCCGCGCAGTATTTT CASSLAGQVGPAQYF
NA TRBJ1-4 NA TRBV20-1 TGCAGTGTTCTTGGACCTAATGAAAAACTGTTTTTT CSVLGPNEKLFF
NA TRBJ2-7 TRBD1 TRBV12-3/TRBV12-4 TGTGCCAGCAGCGCCGCCGGGACAGGGCAGGACGAGCAGTACTTC CASSAAGTGQDEQYF
many TRBJ2-1 TRBD2 TRBV20-1 TGCAGTGCTAGAGGTCGAGGACTAGCGGGAGATGAGCAGTTCTTC CSARGRGLAGDEQFF
many TRBJ2-1 NA TRBV15 TGTGCCACCAGCAGAATTCGGCGGGGACTCTCCTACAATGAGCAGTTCTTC CATSRIRRGLSYNEQFF
many TRBJ2-5 NA TRBV5-5 TGTGCCAGCAGCTTGACAACGGGGGACCAAGAGACCCAGTACTTC CASSLTTGDQETQYF
many TRBJ2-7 NA TRBV5-1 TGCGCCAGCAGCTTGGAAGGAACCTACGAGCAGTACTTC CASSLEGTYEQYF
few TRBJ1-2 NA TRBV20-1 TGCAGTGCTAGGGACGGACTGCGACCGGGCGGCTACACCTTC CSARDGLRPGGYTF
many TRBJ1-2 TRBD1 TRBV13 TGTGCCAGCAGCGAACAGGGGCGCAGGGGCTACACCTTC CASSEQGRRGYTF
many TRBJ2-3 NA TRBV7-8 TGTGCCAGCAGCTTACTCTTCGGGGGACGCACAGATACGCAGTATTTT CASSLLFGGRTDTQYF
many TRBJ2-4 TRBD1 TRBV5-6 TGTGCCAGCAGCCGGGACAGGTCCAAAAACATTCAGTACTTC CASSRDRSKNIQYF
few TRBJ2-7 NA TRBV20-1 TGCAGTGCTCGACGGGACGGCAGTACGGAGCAGTACTTC CSARRDGSTEQYF
many TRBJ1-5 NA TRBV27 TGTGCCAGCAGGGCCATTAGCAATCAGCCCCAGCATTTT CASRAISNQPQHF